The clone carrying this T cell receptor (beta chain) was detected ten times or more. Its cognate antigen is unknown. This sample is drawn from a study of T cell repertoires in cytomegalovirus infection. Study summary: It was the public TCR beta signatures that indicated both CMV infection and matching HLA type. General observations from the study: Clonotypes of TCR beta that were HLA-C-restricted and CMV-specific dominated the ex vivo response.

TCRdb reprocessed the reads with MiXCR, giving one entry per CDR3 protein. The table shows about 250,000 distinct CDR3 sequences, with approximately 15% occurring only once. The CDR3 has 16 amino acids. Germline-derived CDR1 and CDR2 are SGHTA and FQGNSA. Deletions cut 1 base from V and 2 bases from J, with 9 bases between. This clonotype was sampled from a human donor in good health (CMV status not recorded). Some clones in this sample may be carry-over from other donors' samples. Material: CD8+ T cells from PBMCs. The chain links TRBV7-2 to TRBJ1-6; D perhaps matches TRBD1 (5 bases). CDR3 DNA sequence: TGTGCCAGCAGCTTAGGGGGAGGGGCCTATAATTCACCCCTCCACTTT. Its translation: CASSLGGGAYNSPLHF.